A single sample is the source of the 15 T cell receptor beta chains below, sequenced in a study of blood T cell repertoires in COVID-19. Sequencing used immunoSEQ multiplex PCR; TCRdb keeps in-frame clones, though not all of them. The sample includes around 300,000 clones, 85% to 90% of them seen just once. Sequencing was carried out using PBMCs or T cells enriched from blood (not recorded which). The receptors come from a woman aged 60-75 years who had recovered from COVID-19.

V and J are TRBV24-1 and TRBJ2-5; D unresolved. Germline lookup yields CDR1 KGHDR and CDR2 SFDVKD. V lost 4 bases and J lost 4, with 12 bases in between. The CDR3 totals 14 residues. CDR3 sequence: CATSDPNPGETQYF. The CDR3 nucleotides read TGTGCCACCAGTGACCCCAACCCCGGAGAGACCCAGTACTTC.

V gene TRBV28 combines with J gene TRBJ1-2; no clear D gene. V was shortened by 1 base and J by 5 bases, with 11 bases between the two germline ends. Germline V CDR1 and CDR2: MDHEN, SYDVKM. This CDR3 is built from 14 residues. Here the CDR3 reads CASSLSEQFYGYTF. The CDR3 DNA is TGTGCCAGCAGTTTATCTGAACAGTTTTATGGCTACACCTTC.

This CDR3 is CASSLRQGATEAFF. DNA for the CDR3: TGTGCCAGCAGTTTAAGACAGGGGGCCACTGAAGCTTTCTTT. The J gene is TRBJ1-1, the V gene TRBV28; 10 bases are a match to TRBD1. The CDR3 runs to 14 residues. Trimming removed 2 bases from V and 4 bases from J; junction bases left unmatched: 1. The germline gives CDR1 MDHEN, CDR2 SYDVKM. The full variable domain, completed using reference TRBV28 and TRBJ1-1, is DVKVTQSSRYLVKRTGEKVFLECVQDMDHENMFWYRQDPGLGLRLIYFSYDVKMKEKGDIPEGYSVSREKKERFSLILESASTNQTSMYLCASSLRQGATEAFFGQGTRLTVV.

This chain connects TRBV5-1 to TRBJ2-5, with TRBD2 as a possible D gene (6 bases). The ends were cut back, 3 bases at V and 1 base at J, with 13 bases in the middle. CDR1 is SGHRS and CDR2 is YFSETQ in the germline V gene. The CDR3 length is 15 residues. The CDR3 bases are TGCGCCAGCAGCTCGATCCCGGGAGTCCAAGAGACCCAGTACTTC. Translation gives CASSSIPGVQETQYF. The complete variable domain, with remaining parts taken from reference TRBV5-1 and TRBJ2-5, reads KAGVTQTPRYLIKTRGQQVTLSCSPISGHRSVSWYQQTPGQGLQFLFEYFSETQRNKGNFPGRFSGRQFSNSRSEMNVSTLELGDSALYLCASSSIPGVQETQYFGPGTRLLVL.

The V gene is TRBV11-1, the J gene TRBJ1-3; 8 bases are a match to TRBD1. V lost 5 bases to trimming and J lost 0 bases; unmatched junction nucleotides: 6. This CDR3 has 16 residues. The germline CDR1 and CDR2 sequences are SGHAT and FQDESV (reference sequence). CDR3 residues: CASSRRDRLSGNTIYF. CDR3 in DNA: TGTGCCAGCAGCCGAAGGGACAGGCTCTCTGGAAACACCATATATTTT.

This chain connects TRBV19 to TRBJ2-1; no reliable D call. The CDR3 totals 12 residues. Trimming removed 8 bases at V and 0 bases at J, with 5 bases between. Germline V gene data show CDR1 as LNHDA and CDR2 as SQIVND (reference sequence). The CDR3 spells CASRSSYNEQFF. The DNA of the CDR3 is TGTGCCAGTCGGAGCTCCTACAATGAGCAGTTCTTC.

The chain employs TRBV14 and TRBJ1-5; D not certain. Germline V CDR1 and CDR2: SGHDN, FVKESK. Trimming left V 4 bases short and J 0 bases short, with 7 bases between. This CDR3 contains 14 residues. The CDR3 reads CASSPTNSNQPQHF. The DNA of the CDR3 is TGTGCCAGCAGCCCTACTAATAGCAATCAGCCCCAGCATTTT.

CDR3 bases: TGTGCCAGCAGTCGGACAGGGAATTCACCCCTCCACTTT. Its translation is CASSRTGNSPLHF. The chain is built from TRBV6-5 and TRBJ1-6; 8 bases align to TRBD1. The V gene end was trimmed by 5 bases and the J gene end by 7 bases; junction bases not matched to a gene: 1. This CDR3 is 13 amino acids long. Germline CDR1 reads MNHEY; CDR2 reads SVGAGI.

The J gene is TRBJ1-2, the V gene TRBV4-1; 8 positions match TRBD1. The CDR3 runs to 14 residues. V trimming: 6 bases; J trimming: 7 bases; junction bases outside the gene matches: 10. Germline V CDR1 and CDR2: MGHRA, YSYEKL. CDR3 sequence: CASSLQGGFGGYTF. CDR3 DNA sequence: TGCGCCAGCAGTTTACAGGGGGGGTTCGGTGGCTACACCTTC.

The CDR3 here is CRGDSQETQYF. In DNA form, the CDR3 reads TGCCGCGGGGACAGCCAAGAGACCCAGTACTTC. The V gene is TRBV20-1, the J gene TRBJ2-5; D is perhaps TRBD1 (7 bases). Germline V gives CDR1 DFQATT, CDR2 SNEGSKA (reference sequence). CDR3 length: 11 amino acids.

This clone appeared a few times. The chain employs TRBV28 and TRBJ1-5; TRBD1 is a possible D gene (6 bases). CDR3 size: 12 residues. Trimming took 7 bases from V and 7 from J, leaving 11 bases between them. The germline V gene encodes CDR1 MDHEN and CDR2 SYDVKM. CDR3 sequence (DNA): TGTGCCAGCAAACAGGGTTTGCAGCCCCAGCATTTT. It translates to CASKQGLQPQHF.

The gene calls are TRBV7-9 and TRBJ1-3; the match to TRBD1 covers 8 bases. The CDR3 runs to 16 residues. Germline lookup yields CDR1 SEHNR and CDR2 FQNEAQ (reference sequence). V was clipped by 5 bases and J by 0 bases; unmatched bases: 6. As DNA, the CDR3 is TGTGCCAGCAGCACCCCGGGACAGGCCTCTGGAAACACCATATATTTT. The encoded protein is CASSTPGQASGNTIYF.

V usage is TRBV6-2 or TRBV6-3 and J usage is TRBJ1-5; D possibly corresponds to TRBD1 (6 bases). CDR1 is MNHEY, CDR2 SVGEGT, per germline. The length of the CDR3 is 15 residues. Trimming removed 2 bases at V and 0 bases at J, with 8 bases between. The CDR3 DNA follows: TGTGCCAGCAGTTACGGGGGCTATAGCAATCAGCCCCAGCATTTT. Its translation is CASSYGGYSNQPQHF.

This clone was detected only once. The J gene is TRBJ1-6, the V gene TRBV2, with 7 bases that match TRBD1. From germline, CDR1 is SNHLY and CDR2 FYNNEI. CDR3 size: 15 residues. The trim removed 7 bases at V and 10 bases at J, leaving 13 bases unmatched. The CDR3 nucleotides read TGTGCCAGCACCCTCAGAGGAGGGGGCGAGTCACCCCTCCACTTT. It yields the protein CASTLRGGGESPLHF. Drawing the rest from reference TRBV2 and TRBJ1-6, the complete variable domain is EPEVTQTPSHQVTQMGQEVILRCVPISNHLYFYWYRQILGQKVEFLVSFYNNEISEKSEIFDDQFSVERPDGSNFTLKIRSTKLEDSAMYFCASTLRGGGESPLHFGNGTRLTVT.

For the CDR3, the DNA is TGTGCCCTCCAAAGGCGGACACCTGCTCATAACACCGGGGAGCTGTTTTTT. It yields the protein CALQRRTPAHNTGELFF. The J gene is TRBJ2-2, the V gene TRBV21-1; no DNA check was done on the table's D call, TRBD1. TRBV21-1 is given as a pseudogene. This CDR3 is built from 17 residues.